This TCR beta chain was recovered during a study of blood T cell repertoires in COVID-19. As for the study in general: Samples taken during acute and convalescent COVID-19 were collected in the United States, Italy and Spain. The cDNA or gDNA used as material had been derived from T cells, B-cell-depleted T cells, or PBMCs.

V was clipped by 4 bases and J by 0 bases; unmatched bases: 11. CDR1 is SGHRS and CDR2 is YFSETQ in the germline V gene. The CDR3 has 20 residues. In the authors' methods: From reference gene primer amplification, estimates of nucleated cell counts were derived. Method: immunoSEQ multiplex PCR; TCRdb's copy keeps in-frame clones and lacks some. That table gives V, J and clone size, and the DNA gave D and trimming. Here the sample spans roughly 100,000 clones, more than 70% being singletons. The sequencing input was peripheral blood. This chain uses TRBV5-1 with TRBJ2-1, with 15 bases lining up with TRBD2. The origin of this receptor is a woman in her sixties or seventies with acute or convalescent COVID-19. Here the CDR3 DNA reads TGCGCCAGCAGCCCCGGTTGGGGACTAGCGGGAGGCCTCTCCTACAATGAGCAGTTCTTC. This codes for CASSPGWGLAGGLSYNEQFF.